A single sample gave rise to the 27 T cell receptor beta chains below, sequenced in a study of CD8 T cells in ankylosing spondylitis. TCRdb reprocessed the 5' RACE reads with MiXCR, giving one entry per CDR3 protein. Among over 450,000 distinct CDR3 sequences, approximately 11% were seen once, and the ten largest hold under 7.5%. Antigens for these TCRs are unknown. Study-wide points: Among TCR beta sequences, a motif of eight highly homologous variants appeared characteristic of ankylosing spondylitis blood.

Material for sequencing was blood, either unsorted or a sorted T cell fraction (not recorded which). Source of these receptors: a male donor with ankylosing spondylitis.

The V and J genes are TRBV2 and TRBJ2-1, with no clear D. This CDR3 comprises 11 residues. With 5 bases removed from V and 7 bases from J, the gap between germline ends came to 6 bases. Germline CDR1 is SNHLY and CDR2 is FYNNEI. Here the CDR3 DNA reads TGTGCCAGCAGTATTCAGAATGAGCAGTTCTTC. It codes for CASSIQNEQFF.

The genes are TRBV5-5 and TRBJ2-1, with a weak D call TRBD1 (6 bases). Germline CDR1 and CDR2: SGHKS and YYEKEE (reference sequence). The CDR3 spans 15 residues. Trimming removed 1 base at V and 7 bases at J, with 15 bases between. The CDR3 reads CASSLPGGALNEQFF. CDR3 DNA: TGTGCCAGCAGCTTGCCTGGGGGCGCGTTGAATGAGCAGTTCTTC.

This clonotype was observed a few times. The V and J genes are TRBV30 and TRBJ2-2, with D uncertain. V gave up 0 bases and J gave up 7 bases, with 9 bases separating them. The CDR3 sequence is 13 residues long. The germline CDR1 and CDR2 sequences are GTSNPN and SVGIG (reference sequence). CDR3 nucleotide sequence: TGTGCCTGGAGTGTCCGAGACGGCGGGGAGCTGTTTTTT. It translates to CAWSVRDGGELFF.

This clonotype came up a few times. V gene TRBV5-6 combines with J gene TRBJ2-3; TRBD2 agrees at 10 bases. Germline CDR1 reads SGHDT; CDR2 reads YYEEEE. V trimming: 3 bases; J trimming: 2 bases; junction bases outside the gene matches: 3. This CDR3 spans 15 amino acids. CDR3 amino acids: CASSSLAGDTDTQYF. As DNA, the CDR3 is TGTGCCAGCAGCTCCCTAGCGGGAGACACAGATACGCAGTATTTT.

This clonotype was found a few times. The chain is built from TRBV5-1 and TRBJ2-5; D is undetermined. Per germline, CDR1 SGHRS and CDR2 YFSETQ. Trimming took 2 bases from V and 2 from J, leaving 16 bases between them. The CDR3 has 16 residues. This CDR3 reads CASSLTIIKKQETQYF. The CDR3 DNA is TGCGCCAGCAGCTTAACGATAATCAAAAAGCAAGAGACCCAGTACTTC.

The chain recombines TRBV5-1 with TRBJ2-3, with D perhaps matching TRBD2 (5 bases). Germline V gene data show CDR1 as SGHRS and CDR2 as YFSETQ. This CDR3 is built from 17 residues. V lost 4 bases to trimming and J lost 4 bases, with 22 bases between them. The CDR3 DNA reads as TGCGCCAGCAGCCCACGGGGTGCTGGAAAAAAGTCAGATACGCAGTATTTT. It specifies CASSPRGAGKKSDTQYF. The full variable domain, its missing parts supplied by reference TRBV5-1 and TRBJ2-3, is KAGVTQTPRYLIKTRGQQVTLSCSPISGHRSVSWYQQTPGQGLQFLFEYFSETQRNKGNFPGRFSGRQFSNSRSEMNVSTLELGDSALYLCASSPRGAGKKSDTQYFGPGTRLTVL.

The rearrangement uses TRBV12-5 and TRBJ2-3; D is possibly TRBD1 or TRBD2 (5 bases each). CDR3 length: 14 amino acids. Trimming pared 6 bases from V and 5 bases from J, leaving 15 bases between. Germline CDR1 is LGHNT and CDR2 is FRNRAP. The CDR3 DNA reads TGTGCTAGTGGCCTGGGGACCGCAGGAGATACGCAGTATTTT. It translates to CASGLGTAGDTQYF.

In its sample, this clonotype was seen many times. J is TRBJ1-5 and V is TRBV20-1; possibly TRBD1 for D (6 bases). CDR1 DFQATT and CDR2 SNEGSKA come from the germline V gene (reference sequence). Trimming left V 1 base short and J 7 bases short, with 23 bases between. The CDR3 extends over 17 amino acids. The CDR3: CSARVLGERGAQQPQHF. The CDR3 DNA follows: TGCAGTGCTAGAGTCTTGGGAGAACGGGGGGCACAACAGCCCCAGCATTTT.

CDR3 region: CASSLFQRDTEAFF. CDR3 DNA: TGTGCCAGCAGCTTATTTCAAAGGGACACTGAAGCTTTCTTT. This chain uses TRBV7-6 with TRBJ1-1; D is unclear. This CDR3 has 14 residues. Germline loops: CDR1 SGHVS, CDR2 FNYEAQ. Trimming shortened V by 2 bases and J by 3 bases, and 10 bases separated the two germline ends.

The chain employs TRBV28 and TRBJ1-3; the D gene is possibly TRBD1 (6 bases). Germline V CDR1 and CDR2: MDHEN, SYDVKM. The germline V and J ends were trimmed by 4 bases and 7 bases, with 14 bases remaining between them. There are 14 residues in the CDR3. CDR3 residues: CASSSRQVWNTIYF. The DNA of the CDR3 is TGTGCCAGCAGTTCCCGACAGGTTTGGAACACCATATATTTT.

This rearrangement joins TRBV5-1 to TRBJ1-5; a weak D match, TRBD1 (6 bases). CDR1 and CDR2 (germline): SGHRS, YFSETQ. The CDR3 runs 14 residues. V lost 4 bases and J 3 bases, leaving 11 bases between the germline ends. This CDR3 reads CASSPGQTNQPQHF. CDR3 DNA: TGCGCCAGCAGCCCCGGACAGACCAATCAGCCCCAGCATTTT.

This chain links TRBV2 with TRBJ2-1; 9 nucleotides match TRBD2. V trimming: 8 bases; J trimming: 3 bases; junction bases outside the gene matches: 5. Looked up from germline, CDR1 is SNHLY and CDR2 is FYNNEI. The CDR3 is 14 amino acids. CDR3 in DNA: TGTGCCAGCCTTAGCGGGAGCGGCTACAATGAGCAGTTCTTC. This translates into CASLSGSGYNEQFF.

V usage is TRBV12-3 or TRBV12-4 and J usage is TRBJ1-4; possible D gene TRBD1, 6 bases. Trimming left V 4 bases short and J 3 bases short, with 12 bases between. The CDR3 consists of 15 residues. The CDR3: CASSSETGSNEKLFF. The CDR3 nucleotides are TGTGCCAGCAGTTCCGAGACAGGTTCTAATGAAAAACTGTTTTTT.

This clonotype occurred many times. The chain has TRBV18 and TRBJ2-1, with D perhaps TRBD1 or TRBD2 (5 bases each). The ends were cut back, 2 bases at V and 9 bases at J, with 14 bases in the middle. Germline loops: CDR1 KGHSH, CDR2 LQKENI. This CDR3 contains 14 residues. In DNA form, the CDR3 reads TGTGCCAGCTCACCATTTTCCGACAGCGGTGAGCAGTTCTTC. The encoded protein is CASSPFSDSGEQFF.

This sequence joins TRBV20-1 and TRBJ2-5, with 7 bases lining up with TRBD2. The CDR3 loop spans 14 amino acids. Germline CDR1 is DFQATT and CDR2 is SNEGSKA (reference sequence). The trim removed 1 base at V and 5 bases at J, leaving 7 bases unmatched. The CDR3 sequence: CSARAGGSDETQYF. For the CDR3, the DNA is TGCAGTGCTAGAGCGGGCGGGAGTGATGAGACCCAGTACTTC.

The chain combines TRBV7-2 with TRBJ1-1; D not resolved. The V end lost 1 base, the J end lost 1 base, and 7 bases lay between the germline ends. CDR3 length: 14 residues. CDR1 and CDR2 (germline): SGHTA, FQGNSA. This CDR3 is CASSLGPPNTEAFF. The DNA for the CDR3 is TGTGCCAGCAGCTTAGGACCGCCGAACACTGAAGCTTTCTTT. The variable domain in full, with the rest retrieved from reference TRBV7-2 and TRBJ1-1, is GAGVSQSPSNKVTEKGKDVELRCDPISGHTALYWYRQSLGQGLEFLIYFQGNSAPDKSGLPSDRFSAERTGGSVSTLTIQRTQQEDSAVYLCASSLGPPNTEAFFGQGTRLTVV.

This clonotype turned up a few times. V gene TRBV20-1 combines with J gene TRBJ2-5; 7 bases line up with TRBD1. Per germline, CDR1 DFQATT and CDR2 SNEGSKA (reference sequence). The V and J ends lost 0 bases and 4 bases, in that order; junction bases with no gene match: 5. The CDR3 covers 14 residues. CDR3 region: CSARDSRQGETQYF. The CDR3 nucleotides read TGCAGTGCTAGAGATTCACGACAGGGAGAGACCCAGTACTTC.

This clonotype turned up a few times. The chain employs TRBV11-2 and TRBJ2-2; D possibly uses TRBD1 or TRBD2 (7 bases each). Trimming removed 9 bases at V and 3 bases at J, with 23 bases between. The germline V gene has CDR1 SGHAT and CDR2 FQNNGV. This CDR3 comprises 17 residues. CDR3 sequence reads: CASTHPGGTGDTGELFF. The CDR3 DNA reads TGTGCCAGTACACATCCGGGGGGCACAGGGGACACCGGGGAGCTGTTTTTT.

This clonotype was seen only a few times. V gene TRBV7-9 combines with J gene TRBJ2-3; D call uncertain. Germline loops: CDR1 SEHNR, CDR2 FQNEAQ (reference sequence). The V end lost 8 bases, the J end lost 2 bases, and 11 bases lay between the germline ends. The CDR3 has 13 amino acids. CDR3 amino acids: CASPHPNTDTQYF. The CDR3 DNA reads TGTGCCAGCCCCCACCCTAACACAGATACGCAGTATTTT.

This clonotype was observed a handful of times. The chain has TRBV3-1 and TRBJ1-4, with TRBD1 identical over 8 bases. The germline V gene has CDR1 LGHDT and CDR2 YNNKEL (reference sequence). With V trimmed by 4 bases and J by 5 bases, 6 bases remained unmatched. The CDR3 sequence is 15 residues long. CDR3: CASSRDRGKNEKLFF. The CDR3 DNA sequence: TGTGCCAGCAGCCGTGACAGGGGCAAAAATGAAAAACTGTTTTTT.

Only a few counts were recorded for this clonotype. The chain carries TRBV12-3 or TRBV12-4 and TRBJ2-1; D may be TRBD1 (6 bases). Trimming shortened V by 7 bases and J by 0 bases, and 16 bases separated the two germline ends. The CDR3 sequence is 16 residues long. This CDR3 is CASILGAYSSYNEQFF. Written as DNA, the CDR3 is TGTGCCAGCATTCTGGGGGCCTACAGCTCCTACAATGAGCAGTTCTTC.

The DNA of the CDR3 is TGTGCCAGCAGCGTGACAGGGCAAGGAAACACCATATATTTT. This translates into CASSVTGQGNTIYF. The chain carries TRBV5-6 and TRBJ1-3, with 7 nucleotides matching TRBD1. CDR1 SGHDT and CDR2 YYEEEE come from the germline V gene. With V trimmed by 4 bases and J by 4 bases, 5 bases remained unmatched. The CDR3 totals 14 residues.

The table lists this clonotype with a count of one. The rearrangement uses TRBV12-3 or TRBV12-4 and TRBJ1-1, with TRBD1 identical over 7 bases. The CDR3 totals 16 residues. V lost 3 bases and J lost 5; bases outside the gene matches: 12. The CDR3 loop is CASSFSRGWGSTEAFF. CDR3 nucleotide sequence: TGTGCCAGCAGTTTCAGCAGGGGGTGGGGAAGTACTGAAGCTTTCTTT.

This clonotype was detected only a few times. The chain carries TRBV27 and TRBJ2-3; 7 positions agree with TRBD2. The CDR3 is 13 residues long. The J segment lost 10 bases and the V segment lost 6 bases, leaving 10 bases of the junction unmatched. The germline gives CDR1 MNHEY, CDR2 SMNVEV (reference sequence). CDR3 nucleotides: TGTGCCAGCAGATTTAGCGGGTCCGGGCCGCAGTATTTT. Its translation: CASRFSGSGPQYF.

V gene TRBV15 combines with J gene TRBJ1-1; possibly TRBD1 for D (6 bases). The V end was cut by 5 bases, the J end by 3 bases, with 13 bases between. This CDR3 has 14 residues. Germline-derived CDR1 and CDR2 are LNHNV and YYDKDF (reference sequence). For the CDR3, the DNA is TGTGCCACCAGCCCCAGGGGTCAGGACACTGAAGCTTTCTTT. This gives the protein CATSPRGQDTEAFF.

This clonotype was counted many times. The rearrangement joins TRBV5-1 to TRBJ2-7; D is possibly TRBD1 (6 bases). The CDR3 runs 12 residues. Per the germline V gene, CDR1 is SGHRS and CDR2 is YFSETQ. Deletions cut 4 bases from V and 4 bases from J, with 9 bases between. The chain's CDR3 is CASSEQGYEQYF. The DNA of the CDR3 is TGCGCCAGCAGCGAACAGGGTTACGAGCAGTACTTC.

The chain has TRBV24-1 and TRBJ2-2; the D gene is possibly TRBD1 (5 bases). Deletions cut 1 base from V and 4 bases from J, with 12 bases between. The CDR3 has 16 amino acids. Germline loops: CDR1 KGHDR, CDR2 SFDVKD. The DNA of the CDR3 is TGTGCCACCAGTGATTTAAAGGGGTCGCGCACCGGGGAGCTGTTTTTT. Translation: CATSDLKGSRTGELFF.